Described below is a single T cell receptor (beta chain) sequence and its context. Its cognate antigen is unknown. The sample originates from a study of cytomegalovirus exposure and HLA in healthy donors. Findings and limits, study-wide: Across HLA loci, a later analysis found differing TCR association rates, with DRB1 most and HLA-C fewest. In an earlier analysis, in some 540 donors, most V segments appeared productive either ~90% or ~30% of the time.

The PCR ran on 60 Vbeta and 13 Jbeta primers. Clones were sequenced by immunoSEQ multiplex PCR, and TCRdb holds only the in-frame ones, with some missing. The repertoire includes under 150,000 clones, 65% to 90% of them detected once, and around 4% sits in the top ten. The V end was cut by 6 bases, the J end by 0 bases, with 15 bases between. The germline V gene has CDR1 MGHRA and CDR2 YSYEKL. The CDR3 spans 16 residues. The sequenced sample was PBMCs. This clonotype originated in a woman aged 25 to 39 in good health and CMV-seronegative. The chain recombines TRBV4-1 with TRBJ1-5, with D perhaps matching TRBD1 (5 bases). As DNA, the CDR3 is TGCGCCAGCAGAGGCGACAGCCAGTATAGCAATCAGCCCCAGCATTTT. This encodes CASRGDSQYSNQPQHF.